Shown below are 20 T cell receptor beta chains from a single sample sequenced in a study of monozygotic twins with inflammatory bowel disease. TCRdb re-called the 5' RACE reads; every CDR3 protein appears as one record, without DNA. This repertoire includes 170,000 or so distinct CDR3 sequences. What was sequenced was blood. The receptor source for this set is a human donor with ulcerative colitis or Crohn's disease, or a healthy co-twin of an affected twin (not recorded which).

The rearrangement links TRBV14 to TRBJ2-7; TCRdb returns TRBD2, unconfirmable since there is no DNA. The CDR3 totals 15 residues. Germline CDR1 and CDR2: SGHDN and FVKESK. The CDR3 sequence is CASSLTSGFSYEQYF.

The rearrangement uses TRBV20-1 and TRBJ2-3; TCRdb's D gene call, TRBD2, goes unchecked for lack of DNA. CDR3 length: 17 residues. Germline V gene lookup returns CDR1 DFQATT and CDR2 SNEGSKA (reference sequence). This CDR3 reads CSAKGLVGFGPTDTQYF.

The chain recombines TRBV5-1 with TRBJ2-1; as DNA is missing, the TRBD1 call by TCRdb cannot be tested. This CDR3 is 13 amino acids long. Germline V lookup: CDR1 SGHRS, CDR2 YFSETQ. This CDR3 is CASSLAGPGEQFF.

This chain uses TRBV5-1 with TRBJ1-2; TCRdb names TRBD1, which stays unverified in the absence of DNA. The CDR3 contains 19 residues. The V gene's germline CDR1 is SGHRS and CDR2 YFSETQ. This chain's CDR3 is CASSWVTGGYITTEYGYTF.

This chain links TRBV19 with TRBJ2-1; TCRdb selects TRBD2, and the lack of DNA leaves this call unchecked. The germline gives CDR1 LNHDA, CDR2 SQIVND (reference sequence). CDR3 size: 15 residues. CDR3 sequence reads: CASSPSGPLYNEQFF.

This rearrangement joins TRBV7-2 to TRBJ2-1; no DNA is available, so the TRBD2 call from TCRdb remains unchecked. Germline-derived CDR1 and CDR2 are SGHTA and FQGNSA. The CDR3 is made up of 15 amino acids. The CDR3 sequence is CASSLDGGGYNEQFF.

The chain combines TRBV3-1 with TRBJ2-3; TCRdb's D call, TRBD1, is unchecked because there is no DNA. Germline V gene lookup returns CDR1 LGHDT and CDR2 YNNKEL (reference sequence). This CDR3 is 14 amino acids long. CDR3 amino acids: CASDDRGQADTQYF.

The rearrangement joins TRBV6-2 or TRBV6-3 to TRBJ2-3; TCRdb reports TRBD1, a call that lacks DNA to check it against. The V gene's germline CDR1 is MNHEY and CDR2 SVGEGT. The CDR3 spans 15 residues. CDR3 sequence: CASSQQGVSSDTQYF.

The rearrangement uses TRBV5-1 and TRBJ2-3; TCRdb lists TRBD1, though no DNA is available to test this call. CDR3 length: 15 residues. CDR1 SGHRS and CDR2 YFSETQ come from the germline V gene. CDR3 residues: CASSPGTASTDTQYF.

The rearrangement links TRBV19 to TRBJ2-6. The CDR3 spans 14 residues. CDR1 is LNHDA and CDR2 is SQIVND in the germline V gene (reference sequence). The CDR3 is CASSWSSGANVLTF. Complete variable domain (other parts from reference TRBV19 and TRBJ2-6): DGGITQSPKYLFRKEGQNVTLSCEQNLNHDAMYWYRQDPGQGLRLIYYSQIVNDFQKGDIAEGYSVSREKKESFPLTVTSAQKNPTAFYLCASSWSSGANVLTFGAGSRLTVL.

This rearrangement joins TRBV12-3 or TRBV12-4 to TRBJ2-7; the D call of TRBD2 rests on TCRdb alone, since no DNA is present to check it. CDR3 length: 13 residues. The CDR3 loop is CASSWASRYEQYF.

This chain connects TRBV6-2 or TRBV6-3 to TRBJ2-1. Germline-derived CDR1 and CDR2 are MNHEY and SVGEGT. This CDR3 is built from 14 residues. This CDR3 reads CASRDRSSYNEQFF.

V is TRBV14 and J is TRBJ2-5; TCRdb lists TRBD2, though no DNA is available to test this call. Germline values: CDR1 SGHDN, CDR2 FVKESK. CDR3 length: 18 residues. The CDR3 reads CASSKGRGPNREEETQYF.

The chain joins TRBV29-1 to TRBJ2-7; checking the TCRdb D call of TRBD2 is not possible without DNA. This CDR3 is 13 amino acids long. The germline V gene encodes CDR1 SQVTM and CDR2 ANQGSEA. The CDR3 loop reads CSVGTSRTYEQYF.

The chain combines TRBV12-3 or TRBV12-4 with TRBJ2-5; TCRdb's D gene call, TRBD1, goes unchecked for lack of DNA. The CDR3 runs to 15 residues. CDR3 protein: CASSLSGGAGETQYF.

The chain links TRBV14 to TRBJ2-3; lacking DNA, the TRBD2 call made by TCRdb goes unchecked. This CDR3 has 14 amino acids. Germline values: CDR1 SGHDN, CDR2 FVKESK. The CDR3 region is CASSGAGGTDTQYF.

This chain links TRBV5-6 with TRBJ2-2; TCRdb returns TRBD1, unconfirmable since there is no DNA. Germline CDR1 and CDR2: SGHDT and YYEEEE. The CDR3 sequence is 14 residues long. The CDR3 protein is CASSFGGGPGELFF.

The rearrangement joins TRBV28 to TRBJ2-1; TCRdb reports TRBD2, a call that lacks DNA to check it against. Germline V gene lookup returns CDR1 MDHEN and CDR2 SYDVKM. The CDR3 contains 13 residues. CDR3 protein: CASSPGLEMGQFF.

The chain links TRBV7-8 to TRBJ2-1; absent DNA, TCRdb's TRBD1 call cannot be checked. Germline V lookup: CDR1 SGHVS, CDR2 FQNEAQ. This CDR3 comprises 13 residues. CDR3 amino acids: CASSTPGHNEQFF.

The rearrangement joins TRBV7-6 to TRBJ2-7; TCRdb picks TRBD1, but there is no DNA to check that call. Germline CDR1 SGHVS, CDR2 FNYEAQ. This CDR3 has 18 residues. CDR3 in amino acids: CASSLESSGFGSSYEQYF.